This entry describes one TCR beta chain. Its antigen is still unknown. The data were obtained in a study of lymphopenia after photon versus proton radiotherapy. Study-level points and caveats: A bigger post-nadir fall in TCR diversity correlated inversely with survival time in deceased patients. Proton therapy kept repertoires fairly stable, unlike photons, which gained effector/memory cells.

V lost 5 bases, J lost 5 bases, and 8 bases stayed unmatched. The CDR3 contains 14 residues. CDR1 and CDR2 from the germline V gene are KGHSH and LQKENI. Data came from immunoSEQ multiplex PCR; TCRdb stores just in-frame clones and leaves some out. The table includes around 64,000 clones, around 90% detected once. The sample consisted of peripheral blood, taken from a patient treated with photon-based radiotherapy. The V gene is TRBV18, the J gene TRBJ2-5, with 7 bases aligning to TRBD1. This TCR came from a woman aged 40 to 50 with cholangiocarcinoma. CDR3 sequence: CASSTGTARETQYF. The CDR3 DNA reads as TGTGCCAGCTCAACAGGGACAGCCAGGGAGACCCAGTACTTC.